The 6 T cell receptor beta chains reported below all come from one sample, sequenced in a study of beta chain features in type 1 diabetes. Study findings and constraints: When Type 1 diabetes patients were examined, their TCRB CDR3s proved moderately but significantly shorter in all four CD4+ subsets.

These receptors have no identified antigens. The whole isolated RNA underwent reverse transcription, so sequencing captured expressed TCRB transcripts. Libraries were prepared by immunoSEQ multiplex PCR; TCRdb keeps only in-frame clonotypes and omits some of them. The sample carries approximately 170,000 clones, 6.5% to 9.5% recorded once. The sample consisted of central memory CD4+ T cells from blood. Every receptor here comes from a woman in her thirties or forties with type 1 diabetes.

There are a few counts of this clone. The rearrangement uses TRBV5-1 and TRBJ1-6; the D is unclear. Per the germline V gene, CDR1 is SGHRS and CDR2 is YFSETQ. CDR3 length equals 16 residues. Trimming shortened V by 0 bases and J by 8 bases, and 15 bases separated the two germline ends. The CDR3 coding sequence is TGCGCCAGCAGCTTGGGAGGATTCCCCCGGGATTCACCCCTCCACTTT. Translating it yields CASSLGGFPRDSPLHF. Together with reference TRBV5-1 and TRBJ1-6, the CDR3 gives the full variable domain: KAGVTQTPRYLIKTRGQQVTLSCSPISGHRSVSWYQQTPGQGLQFLFEYFSETQRNKGNFPGRFSGRQFSNSRSEMNVSTLELGDSALYLCASSLGGFPRDSPLHFGNGTRLTVT.

This clone was seen repeatedly, ten times or more. The V call is TRBV5-1, the J call TRBJ1-4; D ambiguous. Germline CDR1 is SGHRS and CDR2 is YFSETQ. The CDR3 length is 19 residues. Trimming left V 3 bases short and J 0 bases short, with 21 bases between. CDR3 in amino acids: CASSSGRVGGLATNEKLFF. CDR3 DNA sequence: TGCGCCAGCAGCTCCGGTCGGGTCGGCGGACTTGCAACTAATGAAAAACTGTTTTTT.

The genes are TRBV11-3 and TRBJ2-3; no definite D call. Trimming took 3 bases from V and 0 from J, leaving 7 bases between them. This CDR3 spans 14 amino acids. CDR1 and CDR2 (germline): SGHNT, YENEEA. CDR3 sequence reads: CASSLARSTDTQYF. The CDR3 nucleotides read TGTGCCAGCAGCTTGGCCCGCAGCACAGATACGCAGTATTTT.

This clone was seen many times. The chain carries TRBV29-1 and TRBJ1-1; TRBD1 might be the D (5 bases). The CDR3 totals 13 residues. Trimming pared 6 bases from V and 2 bases from J, leaving 13 bases between. Looked up from germline, CDR1 is SQVTM and CDR2 is ANQGSEA. CDR3 amino acids: CSVARDFNTEAFF. The CDR3 DNA sequence: TGCAGCGTCGCCAGGGATTTCAACACTGAAGCTTTCTTT.

The chain employs TRBV7-9 and TRBJ1-2; D might be TRBD1 (5 bases). CDR1 is SEHNR, CDR2 FQNEAQ, per germline (reference sequence). This CDR3 contains 16 residues. Deletions cut 3 bases from V and 7 bases from J, with 21 bases between. CDR3 residues: CASSLDGHPSAGGYTF. CDR3 nucleotide sequence: TGTGCCAGCAGCTTGGACGGACACCCATCCGCCGGTGGCTACACCTTC. Together with reference TRBV7-9 and TRBJ1-2, the CDR3 gives the full variable domain: DTGVSQNPRHKITKRGQNVTFRCDPISEHNRLYWYRQTLGQGPEFLTYFQNEAQLEKSRLLSDRFSAERPKGSFSTLEIQRTEQGDSAMYLCASSLDGHPSAGGYTFGSGTRLTVV.

This chain links TRBV6-5 with TRBJ2-7; D gene ambiguous. This CDR3 is built from 12 residues. V lost 8 bases to trimming and J lost 1 base, with 9 bases between them. Germline CDR1 and CDR2: MNHEY and SVGAGI. The CDR3 loop reads CASGGSSYEQYF. The CDR3 DNA reads as TGTGCCAGCGGTGGTAGTTCCTACGAGCAGTACTTC.